Presented here are 15 T cell receptor beta chains from one specimen sequenced in a study of cytotoxic CD8 clonotypes in ibrutinib-treated CLL. Using immunoSEQ multiplex PCR, the repertoire was profiled, and TCRdb retains in-frame clones only, with some absent. The repertoire includes approximately 150,000 clones, roughly 84% of them detected once, and about 3% sits in the top ten. Specimen: PBMCs, collected at disease progression, from a patient treated with ibrutinib. Receptor source: a human donor with chronic lymphocytic leukemia.

CDR3 sequence (DNA): TGTGCCAGCAGCGAAATGCGGACAGGATTGAGTCAGCCCCAGCATTTT. Its protein product is CASSEMRTGLSQPQHF. The V gene is TRBV5-6, the J gene TRBJ1-5; 7 bases are a match to TRBD1. The CDR3 is 16 residues long. The germline gives CDR1 SGHDT, CDR2 YYEEEE. The V gene end was trimmed by 4 bases and the J gene end by 6 bases; junction bases not matched to a gene: 13.

The chain carries TRBV5-5 and TRBJ2-7; tentative D call: TRBD2 (5 bases). V dropped 3 bases and J dropped 3 bases, with 13 bases sitting between them. Germline V lookup: CDR1 SGHKS, CDR2 YYEKEE (reference sequence). The CDR3 extends over 14 amino acids. The CDR3 DNA sequence: TGTGCCAGCAGCTCGGTGCCGGGGATCTACGAGCAGTACTTC. Encoded protein: CASSSVPGIYEQYF.

J is TRBJ2-6 and V is TRBV28, with a tentative D call TRBD1 (5 bases). Per germline, CDR1 MDHEN and CDR2 SYDVKM. The V end lost 6 bases, the J end lost 0 bases, and 15 bases lay between the germline ends. This CDR3 is built from 17 residues. The CDR3 region has the DNA TGTGCCAGCAGAGGGGCTGGAGTCATCTCTGGGGCCAACGTCCTGACTTTC. Protein product: CASRGAGVISGANVLTF.

The chain combines TRBV6-5 with TRBJ2-2; perhaps TRBD1 as D (5 bases). This CDR3 has 15 residues. V was cut by 0 bases and J by 6 bases, with 11 bases left in between. Per germline, CDR1 MNHEY and CDR2 SVGAGI. The CDR3 DNA is TGTGCCAGCAGTTACTCGGCGACCAGGGCCGGGGAGCTGTTTTTT. Translated: CASSYSATRAGELFF.

The V call is TRBV7-6, the J call TRBJ2-1, with 8 bases aligning to TRBD2. Losses at the gene ends were 3 bases for V and 3 bases for J; bases not matched to a gene: 4. Germline CDR1 reads SGHVS; CDR2 reads FNYEAQ. CDR3 length: 15 amino acids. CDR3 loop: CASSLTSAVYNEQFF. DNA for the CDR3: TGTGCCAGCAGCTTGACTAGCGCAGTCTACAATGAGCAGTTCTTC.

The table lists this clone with a few counts. V gene TRBV2 combines with J gene TRBJ1-2; D unclear. Germline CDR1 and CDR2: SNHLY and FYNNEI. Between the trimmed V and J ends, which lost 5 bases and 6 bases, there was a span of 13 bases. There are 13 residues in the CDR3. The CDR3 region is CASSSLRNDGYTF. In DNA form, the CDR3 reads TGTGCCAGCAGTAGCCTGAGGAACGATGGCTACACCTTC.

The genes are TRBV6-5 and TRBJ2-5; TRBD1 matches 11 bases. The junction had 17 bases not matched to a gene; V was cut back by 9 bases and J by 14 bases. The germline gives CDR1 MNHEY, CDR2 SVGAGI. The CDR3 covers 14 residues. The CDR3 loop reads CASTPDRGRPVPYF. CDR3 nucleotide sequence: TGTGCCAGTACCCCGGACAGGGGGCGCCCCGTCCCATACTTC.

The chain has TRBV28 and TRBJ1-4, with a possible D match to TRBD1 (6 bases). Germline V gene data show CDR1 as MDHEN and CDR2 as SYDVKM. The CDR3 is made up of 13 amino acids. V was pared by 2 bases and J by 7 bases, with 8 bases between. The CDR3, as DNA: TGTGCCAGCAGTTTAGACAGGATTGAAAAACTGTTTTTT. This codes for CASSLDRIEKLFF.

The DNA of the CDR3 is TGTGCCAGCAGCGCCGGACTAGCGGGTTTCATCAATGAGCAGTTCTTC. This sequence encodes CASSAGLAGFINEQFF. This chain uses TRBV9 with TRBJ2-1; 11 bases line up with TRBD2. The CDR3 sequence is 16 residues long. Losses at the gene ends were 3 bases for V and 6 bases for J; bases not matched to a gene: 8. From germline, CDR1 is SGDLS and CDR2 YYNGEE.

This clone was observed a single time. The chain employs TRBV28 and TRBJ1-5, with D uncertain. Looked up from germline, CDR1 is MDHEN and CDR2 is SYDVKM. Trimming left V 10 bases short and J 4 bases short, with 11 bases between. There are 12 residues in the CDR3. The CDR3 bases are TGTGCCACGAGGTCCACAAATCAGCCCCAGCATTTT. Amino acid sequence: CATRSTNQPQHF. Together with reference TRBV28 and TRBJ1-5, the CDR3 gives the full variable domain: DVKVTQSSRYLVKRTGEKVFLECVQDMDHENMFWYRQDPGLGLRLIYFSYDVKMKEKGDIPEGYSVSREKKERFSLILESASTNQTSMYLCATRSTNQPQHFGDGTRLSIL.

The chain has TRBV6-5 and TRBJ1-5, with unresolved D. V lost 2 bases and J lost 4, with 9 bases in between. Germline loops: CDR1 MNHEY, CDR2 SVGAGI. The CDR3 has 14 amino acids. This chain's CDR3 is CASSYIGGNQPQHF. The CDR3 region has the DNA TGTGCCAGCAGTTACATCGGAGGGAATCAGCCCCAGCATTTT.

The rearrangement joins TRBV28 to TRBJ2-7, with D maybe TRBD1 (6 bases). The ends were cut back, 1 base at V and 6 bases at J, with 16 bases in the middle. CDR1 is MDHEN, CDR2 SYDVKM, per germline. CDR3 length equals 15 residues. The CDR3 nucleotides read TGTGCCAGCAGTTTATACGGACAGCCCCTTCTCGAGCAGTACTTC. It translates to CASSLYGQPLLEQYF.

This clone was observed once. This rearrangement joins TRBV27 to TRBJ2-3; 10 bases match TRBD2. The CDR3 consists of 15 residues. Germline loops: CDR1 MNHEY, CDR2 SMNVEV (reference sequence). The V segment lost 5 bases and the J segment 5 bases; nucleotides outside the gene matches: 7. The CDR3 nucleotides read TGTGCCAGCAGTGAAGCGGGGGGGGCCGGAGATACGCAGTATTTT. Its protein product is CASSEAGGAGDTQYF.

J is TRBJ1-2 and V is TRBV11-2; weak D call: TRBD1 (6 bases). From germline, CDR1 is SGHAT and CDR2 FQNNGV. The V and J ends lost 0 bases and 2 bases respectively, with 10 bases between them. CDR3 length equals 15 residues. In DNA form, the CDR3 reads TGTGCCAGCAGCTTAGAGAGGAGGGGGAACTATGGCTACACCTTC. This sequence encodes CASSLERRGNYGYTF.

The V call is TRBV6-5, the J call TRBJ2-2; the D gene is possibly TRBD2 (5 bases). V lost 6 bases and J lost 1, with 9 bases in between. Germline values: CDR1 MNHEY, CDR2 SVGAGI. CDR3 size: 14 residues. The CDR3 sequence: CASRRSGNTGELFF. CDR3 DNA sequence: TGTGCCAGCAGGCGGAGCGGGAACACCGGGGAGCTGTTTTTT.